Listed below are T cell receptor beta chains from one sample, sequenced in a study of T-cell memory formation after mild COVID-19. TCRdb independently ran MiXCR on the 5' RACE reads; one entry per CDR3 protein. The data show a few hundred thousand distinct CDR3 sequences, about 24% seen once. Sequences were obtained from PBMCs or a T cell subset sorted from them (not recorded which). These TCRs come from an adult woman who had mild COVID-19 (a few samples of this study predate the infection). Cell type and time point are not known. Both conserved end residues are part of each CDR3. D genes are given only for firm matches.

v_gene	d_gene	CDR3aa
TRBV5-1	TRBD2	CASSLVVGTSRTYNEQFF
TRBV5-1	TRBD2	CASSLGAGVGYEQYF
TRBV18	.	CASSPQGLSGNTIYF
TRBV9	.	CASSPDSASLYGYTF
TRBV20-1	.	CSVAPRNYGYTF
TRBV3-1	.	CASSQISDTTDTQYF
TRBV5-6	.	CASSPRGRNSYEQYF
TRBV15	.	CATSRDKGVNGYTF
TRBV5-1	TRBD2	CASSLGTSGAQETQYF
TRBV20-1	.	CSASLANEQFF
TRBV5-1	TRBD1	CASRSASPRTGVYNEQFF
TRBV20-1	.	CSATEPGQGQLEKLFF
TRBV5-1	.	CASSSGQRNTEAFF
TRBV2	TRBD1	CASIGTGTEEYNEQFF
TRBV2	.	CASSVLPEGVEQYF
TRBV25-1	.	CASSETIRGKGSGNTIYF
TRBV11-2	.	CASSRGIGGRKETQYF
TRBV5-1	TRBD1	CASRRAGTGSNEQYF
TRBV7-2	.	CASSPGPETQYF
TRBV5-1	.	CASSLALRGSSTDTQYF
TRBV5-1	TRBD1	CASSLGQGAVQPQHF
TRBV12-3/TRBV12-4	TRBD2	CASSPRLAEGGNEQFF
TRBV27	.	CASSWAGNQPQHF
TRBV12-3/TRBV12-4	.	CASSLGRGAGYPF
TRBV7-9	.	CASSLVGNTIYF
TRBV18	.	CASSKESGTYNEQFF
TRBV10-3	TRBD1	CATWGQGEKLFF
TRBV5-1	TRBD2	CASSPRTSGGANTGELFF
TRBV16	.	CASSQFIEGGSHF
TRBV12-3/TRBV12-4	.	CASTAAPIAKETQYF
TRBV20-1	TRBD1	CSAIRQGNYGYTF
TRBV5-1	TRBD2	CASSRRAGVQETQYF
TRBV10-2	TRBD2	CASGERGSSGNYEQYF
TRBV6-2/TRBV6-3	TRBD2	CASALGAGENGEQFF
TRBV5-1	.	CASSLGQAGYGYTF